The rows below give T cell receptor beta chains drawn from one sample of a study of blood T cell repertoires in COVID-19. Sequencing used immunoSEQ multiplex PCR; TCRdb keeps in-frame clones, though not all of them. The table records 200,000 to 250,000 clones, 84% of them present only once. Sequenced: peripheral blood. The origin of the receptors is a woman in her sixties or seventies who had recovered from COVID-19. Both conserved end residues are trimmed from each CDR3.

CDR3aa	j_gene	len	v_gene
ASSVSPAGGPEGSWETQY	TRBJ2-5	18	TRBV9
AWNGNFGNGYT	TRBJ1-2	11	TRBV30
ASSQADRGDEQF	TRBJ2-1	12	TRBV3-1/TRBV3-2
ASSQDRLAGGPGANVLT	TRBJ2-6	17	TRBV3-1/TRBV3-2
ASRRADSPPTNEKLF	TRBJ1-4	15	TRBV27
ASSWTSGQETQY	TRBJ2-5	12	TRBV5-1
ASSFEGMPQH	TRBJ1-5	10	TRBV5-8
ASSPQLLGARHEQY	TRBJ2-7	14	TRBV19
ASSLISGPPYEQY	TRBJ2-7	13	TRBV5-1
ATSDMGAGTQY	TRBJ2-3	11	TRBV24-1
ASSQVERGWETQY	TRBJ2-5	13	TRBV4-2
ASSLLQGDGGEQY	TRBJ2-7	13	TRBV13
ASSFSVDTGELF	TRBJ2-2	12	TRBV7-2
ASSLVYRENEAF	TRBJ1-1	12	TRBV5-6
ASSQYSTDTQY	TRBJ2-3	11	TRBV3-1/TRBV3-2
ASSSEGGRSYNEQF	TRBJ2-1	14	TRBV9
ASSHRDSSYNEQF	TRBJ2-1	13	TRBV4-1
ADPQGPGTEAF	TRBJ1-1	11	TRBV4-2
ASSLGSSGNTIY	TRBJ1-3	12	TRBV7-9
ASSQDLGLAYEQY	TRBJ2-7	13	TRBV4-1
ASSVGQGNGDTQY	TRBJ2-3	13	TRBV19
SASPGGYQPQH	TRBJ1-5	11	TRBV20-1
ASSLKVAGGGETQY	TRBJ2-5	14	TRBV5-1
ASSRQGAAGELF	TRBJ2-2	12	TRBV19
ASSPPATGINSPLH	TRBJ1-6	14	TRBV5-5
ASTSHLDRETYEQY	TRBJ2-7	14	TRBV7-6
ASSLYESQNTDTQY	TRBJ2-3	14	TRBV27
ASSLDRGRTGELF	TRBJ2-2	13	TRBV11-3